This note documents a single T cell receptor (beta chain) sequence. The antigen this receptor binds is unknown. There are no base qualities to consult, and no much larger clone falls within one base. These data are taken from a study of shared clonotypes between healthy human individuals (dated by TCRdb to the early 2020s). Turning to the overall study: The cohort comprised two women and a few men aged 18 to 49 years. Per donor, leukapheresis produced somewhere between about 0.9 and 9.5 billion PBMCs. To increase sequencing depth and limit assay-specific biases, different laboratories used diverse techniques to prepare libraries and sequence TCR repertoires. For each donor, CD4 naive and CD4 memory were each given three plates, CD8 naive was given two plates, and CD8 memory was given one plate. To estimate repertoire size and how much clonotype sharing occurs between individuals, the study deeply sequenced the blood TCR repertoires of several healthy adults.

Using the deep immunoSEQ assay, multiplex PCR amplified TCR CDR3 regions from genomic DNA. Genomic DNA extracted from each cell subset was distributed evenly over all wells of several immunoSEQ 96-well plates, and each plate served as one replicate. For sorted subsets, 200 to 250 ng genomic DNA, equal to tens of thousands of T cell genomes, was loaded into each replicate PCR. The purified libraries were quantified using a Qubit 3.0 fluorometer, sized with a Bioanalyzer 2100, and then quantified again using the KAPA Library Quantification kit. Each immunoSEQ 96-well plate was sequenced on its own single-read 150-cycle Illumina NextSeq 550 flow cell. In the original analysis: Because only junctional sequences without quality scores were contained in the immunoSEQ output, filtering matching that applied to full-length reads could not be performed. To assign V/J genes and CDR3, sequences were annotated using PyIR, a Python wrapper for IgBLAST v1.9, with IMGT germline references. Reads were removed for weak V/J assignments (E-value above 1e-6), missing CDR3, stop codons, out-of-frame junctions, or ambiguous translated residues. V3J clonotypes were defined as sequences sharing an identical inferred V gene, J gene, and CDR3 amino acid sequence. The percentage overlap between two repertoires was calculated by dividing the number of shared unique clonotypes by the size of the smaller repertoire. Richness of each repertoire was evaluated using RTK rarefaction, the Chao1 estimator, and Recon v2.1 estimates of unobserved clonotypes. For all TCRbeta clonotypes obtained by the gDNA method from four donors, generation probabilities were computed with OLGA. Not all clones reach the TCRdb copy of this immuneACCESS table, which keeps in-frame sequences only. Checked studies attribute under half of the gap to unresolved V genes and leave the rest unexplained. V, J and clone size reflect that table, while D and trimming were determined from the DNA. This sample holds some 2.4 million clones; 80% to 95% were observed only once. 0.36% of the sample goes to the ten largest clones.

General findings and caveats noted by the study authors: Sharing across four donors was observed for roughly 5.4% of naive CD4, over 3% of naive CD8, roughly 2.3% of memory CD4, and around 0.4% of memory CD8 clonotypes. Because the study included a small number of donors, the genetic and exposure-history diversity represented was limited. Sampling was limited to blood, and TCR repertoires in tissue likely differ from TCR repertoires in blood. Naive subsets generally had larger estimated clonotype richness than memory subsets did. Compared with non-shared clonotypes, clonotypes shared by all four sorted-subset donors had higher generation probabilities. Rarefaction of sorted-subset datasets indicated incomplete sequencing despite the large sequencing depth. Pairwise subsampling indicated that sequencing depth was expected to affect the degree of clonotype sharing among donors.

CDR1 is given as LNHNV and CDR2 as YYDKDF, both from the germline V gene (reference sequence). The CDR3 contains 13 residues, cysteine and phenylalanine counted. Of the read, only the CDR3 DNA is kept; its 39 bases are in frame from base 1. Trimming takes 1 base from V and 3 bases from J, and the germline ends sit 7 bases apart. Donors were healthy HIV-negative adults with no recently reported acute infections or vaccinations. Every donor was a Caucasian adult residing in Nashville, Tennessee, USA. CD4+ T cells were enriched by magnetic negative selection; naive cells were then positively selected on CD45RA, and the negative fraction formed the memory subset. Blood was obtained by leukapheresis, after which PBMCs were separated by Ficoll-Histopaque density gradient centrifugation and cryopreserved in liquid nitrogen vapor phase. Purity and quantity of every magnetically sorted T cell population were checked by analytical flow cytometry. Genomic DNA was isolated from each sorted fraction and quantified by UV absorbance on a Nanodrop 2000c.

The chain is made from TRBV15 and TRBJ2-7, with TRBD1 as a weak D call on 5 bases. This TCR came from a man between 18 and 35 years old in good health. Some clones in this sample may be carry-over from other donors' samples. The source material was naive CD4+ T cells from PBMCs. Reading the label with the study, this specimen's cell subset or site is: CD45RA+ positively selected. CDR3 protein: CATSRVTGYEQYF. DNA sequence: TGTGCCACCAGCAGAGTCACAGGCTACGAGCAGTACTTC.